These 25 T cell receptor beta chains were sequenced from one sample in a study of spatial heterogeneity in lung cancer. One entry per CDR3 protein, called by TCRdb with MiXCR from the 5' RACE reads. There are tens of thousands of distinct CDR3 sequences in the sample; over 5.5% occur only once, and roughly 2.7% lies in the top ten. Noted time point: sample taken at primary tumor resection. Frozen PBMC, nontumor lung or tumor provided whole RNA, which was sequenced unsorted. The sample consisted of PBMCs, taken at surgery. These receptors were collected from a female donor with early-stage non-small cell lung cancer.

The CDR3 nucleotides read TGTGCCAGCAGTGAATATAGGGGCACTGAAGCTTTCTTT. It yields the protein CASSEYRGTEAFF. The genes are TRBV25-1 and TRBJ1-1; tentative D call: TRBD1 (5 bases). Trimming took off 0 bases at V and 4 bases at J, with 6 bases between the two ends. CDR1 and CDR2 from the germline V gene are MGHDK and SYGVNS. The CDR3 is made up of 13 amino acids.

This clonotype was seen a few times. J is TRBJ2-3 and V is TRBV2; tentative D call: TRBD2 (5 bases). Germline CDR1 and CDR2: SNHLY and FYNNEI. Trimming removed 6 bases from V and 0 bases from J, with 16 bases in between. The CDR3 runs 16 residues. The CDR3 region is CASRPGVVASTDTQYF. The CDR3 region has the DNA TGTGCCAGCAGGCCCGGGGTGGTAGCAAGCACAGATACGCAGTATTTT.

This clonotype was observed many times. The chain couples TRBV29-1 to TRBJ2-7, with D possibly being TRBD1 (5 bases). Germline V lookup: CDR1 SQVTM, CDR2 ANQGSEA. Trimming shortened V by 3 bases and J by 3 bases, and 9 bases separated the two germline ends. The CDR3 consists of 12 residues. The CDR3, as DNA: TGCAGCGTTGATAGTGACAGCTACGAGCAGTACTTC. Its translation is CSVDSDSYEQYF.

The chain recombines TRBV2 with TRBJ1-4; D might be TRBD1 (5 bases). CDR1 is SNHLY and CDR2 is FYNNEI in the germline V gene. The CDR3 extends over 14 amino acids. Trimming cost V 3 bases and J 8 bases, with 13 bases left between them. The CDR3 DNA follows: TGTGCCAGCAGTGAGGTGGGGCCGGGGGAAAAACTGTTTTTT. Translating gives CASSEVGPGEKLFF.

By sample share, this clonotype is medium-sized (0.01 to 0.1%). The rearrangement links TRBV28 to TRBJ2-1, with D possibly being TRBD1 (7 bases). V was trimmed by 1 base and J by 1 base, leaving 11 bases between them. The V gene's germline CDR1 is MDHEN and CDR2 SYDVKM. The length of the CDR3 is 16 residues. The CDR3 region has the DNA TGTGCCAGCAGTTTATTGTCAGGGGGGTCCTACAATGAGCAGTTCTTC. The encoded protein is CASSLLSGGSYNEQFF. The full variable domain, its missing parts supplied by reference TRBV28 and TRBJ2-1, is DVKVTQSSRYLVKRTGEKVFLECVQDMDHENMFWYRQDPGLGLRLIYFSYDVKMKEKGDIPEGYSVSREKKERFSLILESASTNQTSMYLCASSLLSGGSYNEQFFGPGTRLTVL.

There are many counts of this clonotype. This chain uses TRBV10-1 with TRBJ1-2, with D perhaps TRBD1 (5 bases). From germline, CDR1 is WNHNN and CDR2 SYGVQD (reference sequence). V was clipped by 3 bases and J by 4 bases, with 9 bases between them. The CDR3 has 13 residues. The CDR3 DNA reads TGCGCCAGCAGTGAAAGACAGTCCTATGGCTACACCTTC. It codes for CASSERQSYGYTF.

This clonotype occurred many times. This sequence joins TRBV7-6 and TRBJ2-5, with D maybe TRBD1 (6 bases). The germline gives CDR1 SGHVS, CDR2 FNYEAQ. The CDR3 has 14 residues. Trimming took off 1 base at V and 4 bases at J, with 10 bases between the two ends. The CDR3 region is CASSLGGQRETQYF. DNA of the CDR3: TGTGCCAGCAGCTTAGGAGGACAGAGAGAGACCCAGTACTTC.

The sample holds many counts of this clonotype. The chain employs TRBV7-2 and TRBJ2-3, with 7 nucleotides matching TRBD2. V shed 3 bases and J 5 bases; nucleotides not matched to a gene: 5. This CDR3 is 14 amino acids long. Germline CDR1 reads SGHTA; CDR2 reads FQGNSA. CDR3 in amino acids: CASSLSLAVDTQYF. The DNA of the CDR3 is TGTGCCAGCAGCTTGAGTCTAGCGGTAGATACGCAGTATTTT.

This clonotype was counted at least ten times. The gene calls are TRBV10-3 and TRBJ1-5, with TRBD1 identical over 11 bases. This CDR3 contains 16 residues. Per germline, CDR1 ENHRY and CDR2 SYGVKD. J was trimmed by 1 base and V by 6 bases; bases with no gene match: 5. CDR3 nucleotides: TGTGCCATCAGGAGGACAGGGGGCCAGAGCAATCAGCCCCAGCATTTT. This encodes CAIRRTGGQSNQPQHF.

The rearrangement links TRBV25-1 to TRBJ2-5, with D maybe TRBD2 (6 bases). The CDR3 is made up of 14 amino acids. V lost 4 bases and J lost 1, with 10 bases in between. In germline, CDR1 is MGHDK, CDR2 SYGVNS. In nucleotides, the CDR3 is TGTGCCAGCAGTGTCCCGGGAGCCCAAGAGACCCAGTACTTC. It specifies CASSVPGAQETQYF.

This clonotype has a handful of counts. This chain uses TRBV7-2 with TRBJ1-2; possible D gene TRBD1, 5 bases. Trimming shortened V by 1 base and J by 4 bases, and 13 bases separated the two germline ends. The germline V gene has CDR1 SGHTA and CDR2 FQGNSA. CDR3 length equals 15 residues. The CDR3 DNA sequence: TGTGCCAGCAGCTTAGTGGGGCAGGCTGGCTATGGCTACACCTTC. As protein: CASSLVGQAGYGYTF.

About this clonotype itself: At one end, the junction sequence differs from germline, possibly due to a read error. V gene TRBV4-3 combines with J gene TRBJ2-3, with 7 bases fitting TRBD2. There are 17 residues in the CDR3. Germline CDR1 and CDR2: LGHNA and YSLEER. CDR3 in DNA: TGCGCCAGCAGCCAGGACCCTAGCGGTGGGGCCACAGATACGCTGTATTTT. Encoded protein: CASSQDPSGGATDTLYF.

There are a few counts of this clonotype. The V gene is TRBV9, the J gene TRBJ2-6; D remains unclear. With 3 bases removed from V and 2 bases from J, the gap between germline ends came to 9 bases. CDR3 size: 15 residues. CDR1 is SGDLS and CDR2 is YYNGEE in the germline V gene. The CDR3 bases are TGTGCCAGCAGCGGAGTTACGCCTGGGGCCAACGTCCTGACTTTC. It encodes CASSGVTPGANVLTF.

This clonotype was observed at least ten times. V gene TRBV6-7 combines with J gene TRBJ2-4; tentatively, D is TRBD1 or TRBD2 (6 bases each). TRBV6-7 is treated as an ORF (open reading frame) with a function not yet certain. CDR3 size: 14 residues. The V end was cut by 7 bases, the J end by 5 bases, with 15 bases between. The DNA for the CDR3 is TGTGCCAGCACCCTAAGGAGGGGGGAAAACATTCAGTACTTC. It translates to CASTLRRGENIQYF.

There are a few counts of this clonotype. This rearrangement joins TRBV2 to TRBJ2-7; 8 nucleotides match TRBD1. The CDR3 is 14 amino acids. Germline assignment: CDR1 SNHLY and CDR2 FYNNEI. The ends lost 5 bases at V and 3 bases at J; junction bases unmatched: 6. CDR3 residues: CASSSQGAGYEQYF. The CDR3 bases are TGTGCCAGCAGTTCGCAGGGGGCAGGCTACGAGCAGTACTTC.

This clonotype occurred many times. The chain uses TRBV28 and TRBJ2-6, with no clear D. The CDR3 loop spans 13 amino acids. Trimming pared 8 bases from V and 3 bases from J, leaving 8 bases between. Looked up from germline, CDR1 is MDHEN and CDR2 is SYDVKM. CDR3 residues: CASRPSGANVLTF. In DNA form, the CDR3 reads TGTGCCAGCCGGCCAAGTGGGGCCAACGTCCTGACTTTC.

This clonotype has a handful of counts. The CDR3 sequence is CASSLDAGTEIREQFF. The CDR3, as DNA: TGTGCCAGCAGCTTAGACGCCGGGACAGAGATCCGTGAGCAGTTCTTC. The V call is TRBV7-2, the J call TRBJ2-1; 7 bases agree with TRBD1. Looked up from germline, CDR1 is SGHTA and CDR2 is FQGNSA. V lost 1 base to trimming and J lost 9 bases; unmatched junction nucleotides: 12. The CDR3 sequence is 16 residues long.

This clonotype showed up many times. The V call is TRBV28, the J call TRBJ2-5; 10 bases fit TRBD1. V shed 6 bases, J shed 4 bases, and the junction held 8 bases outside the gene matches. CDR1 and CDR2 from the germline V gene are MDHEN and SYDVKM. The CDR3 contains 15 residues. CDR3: CASSPGQGFAETQYF. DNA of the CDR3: TGTGCCAGCAGCCCGGGACAGGGGTTCGCAGAGACCCAGTACTTC.

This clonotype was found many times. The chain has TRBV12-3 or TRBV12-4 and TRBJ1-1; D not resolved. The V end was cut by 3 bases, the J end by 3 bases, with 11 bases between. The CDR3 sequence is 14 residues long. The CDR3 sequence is CASSFFYRDTEAFF. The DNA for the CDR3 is TGTGCCAGCAGTTTCTTCTACCGGGACACTGAAGCTTTCTTT.

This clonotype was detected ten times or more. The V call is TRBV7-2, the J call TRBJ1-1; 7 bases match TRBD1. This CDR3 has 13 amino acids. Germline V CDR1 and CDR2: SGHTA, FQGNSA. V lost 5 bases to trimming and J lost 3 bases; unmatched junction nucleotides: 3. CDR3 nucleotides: TGTGCCAGCAGCGCACAGGGGTACACTGAAGCTTTCTTT. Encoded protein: CASSAQGYTEAFF.

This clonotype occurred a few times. The CDR3 DNA reads TGTGCCAGCAGCTTGACCGGGACCTCGGAGGAGACCCAGTACTTC. This sequence encodes CASSLTGTSEETQYF. J is TRBJ2-5 and V is TRBV11-2, with D perhaps being TRBD1 or TRBD2 (5 bases each). CDR3 length: 15 residues. Looked up from germline, CDR1 is SGHAT and CDR2 is FQNNGV. Trimming pared 3 bases from V and 5 bases from J, leaving 16 bases between.

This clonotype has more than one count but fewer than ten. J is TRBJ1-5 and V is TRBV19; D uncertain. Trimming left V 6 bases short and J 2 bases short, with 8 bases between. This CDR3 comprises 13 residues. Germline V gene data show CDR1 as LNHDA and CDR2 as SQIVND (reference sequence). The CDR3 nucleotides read TGTGCCAGTAGAGGATCCGGCAATCAGCCCCAGCATTTT. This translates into CASRGSGNQPQHF. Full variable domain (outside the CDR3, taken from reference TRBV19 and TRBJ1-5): DGGITQSPKYLFRKEGQNVTLSCEQNLNHDAMYWYRQDPGQGLRLIYYSQIVNDFQKGDIAEGYSVSREKKESFPLTVTSAQKNPTAFYLCASRGSGNQPQHFGDGTRLSIL.

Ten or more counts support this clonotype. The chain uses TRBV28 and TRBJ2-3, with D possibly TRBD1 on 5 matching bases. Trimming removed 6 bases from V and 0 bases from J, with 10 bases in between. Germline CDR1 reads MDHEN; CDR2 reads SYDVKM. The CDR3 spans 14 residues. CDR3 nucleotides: TGTGCCAGCAGGCACAGGATCAGCACAGATACGCAGTATTTT. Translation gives CASRHRISTDTQYF.

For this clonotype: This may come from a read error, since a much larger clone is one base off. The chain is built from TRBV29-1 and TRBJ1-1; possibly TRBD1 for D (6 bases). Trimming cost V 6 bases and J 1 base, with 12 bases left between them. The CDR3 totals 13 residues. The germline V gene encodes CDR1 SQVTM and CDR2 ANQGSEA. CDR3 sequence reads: CSVETQGNTEAFF. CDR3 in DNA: TGCAGCGTCGAGACACAGGGGAACACTGAAGCTTTCTTT. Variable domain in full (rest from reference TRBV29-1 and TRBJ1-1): SAVISQKPSRDICQRGTSLTIQCQVDSQVTMMFWYRQQPGQSLTLIATANQGSEATYESGFVIDKFPISRPNLTFSTLTVSNMSPEDSSIYLCSVETQGNTEAFFGQGTRLTVV.

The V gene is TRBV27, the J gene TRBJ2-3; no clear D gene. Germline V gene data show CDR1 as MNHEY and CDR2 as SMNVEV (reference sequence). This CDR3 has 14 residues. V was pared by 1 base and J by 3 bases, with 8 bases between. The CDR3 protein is CASSLWRRTDTQYF. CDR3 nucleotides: TGTGCCAGCAGTTTATGGCGCAGAACAGATACGCAGTATTTT.